The next 11 T cell receptor beta chains were all read from a single sample in a study of blood T cell repertoires in COVID-19. Method: immunoSEQ multiplex PCR; TCRdb's copy keeps in-frame clones and lacks some. The repertoire holds 250,000 to 350,000 clones, with approximately 87% as singletons. The sample was peripheral blood. The receptors originated from a woman between 45 and 60 years old who had recovered from COVID-19.

The V call is TRBV6-5, the J call TRBJ1-1; TRBD1 agrees at 8 bases. This CDR3 spans 16 amino acids. V was clipped by 4 bases and J by 0 bases; unmatched bases: 7. Germline-derived CDR1 and CDR2 are MNHEY and SVGAGI. CDR3 sequence: CASSSGQGHMNTEAFF. CDR3 in DNA: TGTGCCAGCAGTTCCGGACAGGGACACATGAACACTGAAGCTTTCTTT.

This sequence joins TRBV28 and TRBJ2-3, with a tentative D call TRBD2 (5 bases). CDR1 and CDR2 (germline): MDHEN, SYDVKM. CDR3 length: 14 residues. V gave up 1 base and J gave up 4 bases, with 9 bases separating them. The CDR3, as DNA: TGTGCCAGCAGTTTATTACTAGTTTCAGATACGCAGTATTTT. Encoded protein: CASSLLLVSDTQYF.

The chain carries TRBV28 and TRBJ1-4, with 7 bases lining up with TRBD1. J gave up 3 bases and V 5 bases, and 6 bases lay outside the gene matches. The CDR3 is 15 amino acids. Germline CDR1 MDHEN, CDR2 SYDVKM. In DNA, the CDR3 is TGTGCCAGCAGTCTCCTGACAGGGTCTAATGAAAAACTGTTTTTT. Translation: CASSLLTGSNEKLFF.

This rearrangement joins TRBV6-6 to TRBJ1-3; TRBD1 might be the D (5 bases). CDR3 length: 16 amino acids. V gave up 8 bases and J gave up 2 bases, with 19 bases separating them. Germline CDR1 and CDR2: MNHNY and SVGAGI (reference sequence). CDR3 nucleotides: TGTGCCAGCGGGGTGGGGCCAGGGCTAACTGGAAACACCATATATTTT. It is translated as CASGVGPGLTGNTIYF.

This chain connects TRBV5-1 to TRBJ2-2; no definite D call. The CDR3 extends over 13 amino acids. Germline CDR1 reads SGHRS; CDR2 reads YFSETQ. V lost 7 bases, J lost 0 bases, and 7 bases lay in between. CDR3 sequence (DNA): TGCGCCAGCCTCCAGGCGAACACCGGGGAGCTGTTTTTT. Translating it yields CASLQANTGELFF.

This clone was seen a single time. V gene TRBV5-8 combines with J gene TRBJ1-2; the D gene is possibly TRBD1 (6 bases). With 2 bases removed from V and 3 bases from J, the gap between germline ends came to 14 bases. CDR3 length: 15 residues. CDR1 and CDR2 (germline): SGHTS, YDEGEE. The CDR3 sequence is CASSFRQGTYYGYTF. CDR3 nucleotides: TGTGCCAGCAGCTTTCGGCAGGGGACCTACTATGGCTACACCTTC.

The chain is built from TRBV18 and TRBJ1-2; 9 bases map to TRBD1. CDR3 length: 15 residues. CDR1 is KGHSH, CDR2 LQKENI, per germline. J was trimmed by 12 bases and V by 3 bases; bases with no gene match: 14. The CDR3 protein is CASSPSGGTGFQDTF. The CDR3 bases are TGTGCCAGCTCACCCTCAGGCGGGACAGGGTTTCAGGACACCTTC.

The chain joins TRBV10-3 to TRBJ1-2; 7 nucleotides agree with TRBD1. Unmatched junction bases numbered 10, after V lost 2 bases and J lost 7 bases. The germline V gene encodes CDR1 ENHRY and CDR2 SYGVKD. The CDR3 is 15 amino acids. CDR3 protein: CAISEPPQGDIGYTF. The CDR3 DNA reads TGTGCCATCAGTGAGCCGCCCCAGGGGGACATTGGCTACACCTTC.

The V call is TRBV5-1, the J call TRBJ2-3; 7 bases agree with TRBD1. V gave up 2 bases and J gave up 6 bases; unmatched junction bases: 6. CDR1 SGHRS and CDR2 YFSETQ come from the germline V gene. The CDR3 sequence is 14 residues long. In DNA form, the CDR3 reads TGCGCCAGCAGCTTTGAAGGGGGCAAGGATACGCAGTATTTT. This translates into CASSFEGGKDTQYF.

V is TRBV19 and J is TRBJ2-7, with TRBD2 matching over 11 bases. Germline V gene lookup returns CDR1 LNHDA and CDR2 SQIVND (reference sequence). The CDR3 runs 18 residues. Trimming took 2 bases from V and 2 from J; bases not matched to a gene: 11. The CDR3 protein is CASSIPPRTSGRPYEQYF. The CDR3 DNA is TGTGCCAGTAGTATACCCCCTCGGACTAGCGGGCGACCCTACGAGCAGTACTTC.

The rearrangement uses TRBV19 and TRBJ2-3; maybe TRBD1 (6 bases). Trimming took off 3 bases at V and 1 base at J, with 11 bases between the two ends. Germline V lookup: CDR1 LNHDA, CDR2 SQIVND (reference sequence). This CDR3 is 15 amino acids long. CDR3 residues: CASSIPGHRTDTQYF. The CDR3 DNA follows: TGTGCCAGTAGTATCCCGGGACACCGCACAGATACGCAGTATTTT. Full variable domain (remainder filled in from reference TRBV19 and TRBJ2-3): DGGITQSPKYLFRKEGQNVTLSCEQNLNHDAMYWYRQDPGQGLRLIYYSQIVNDFQKGDIAEGYSVSREKKESFPLTVTSAQKNPTAFYLCASSIPGHRTDTQYFGPGTRLTVL.